The T cell receptor beta chain described here comes from a study of early stage breast cancer tumors. The wider study: Invasive lobular carcinomas made up about 30% of the 12 ER+/PR+/HER2- tumors. Average read coverage per sample was approximately 10-fold. The study's findings and limits: Commonly generated sequences made up most enriched TCRB sequences shared between patients. Tumor and normal breast were distinguished via blood comparison in about 90% of the 16 patients.

TCRdb keeps only in-frame clones here, not all; method: immunoSEQ multiplex PCR. The sample has fewer than 80,000 clones; 65% to 85% are singletons. A word on this clone: What it recognizes is unknown.

The germline V gene has CDR1 GTSNPN and CDR2 SVGIG (reference sequence). Trimming cost V 2 bases and J 2 bases, with 13 bases left between them. The length of the CDR3 is 14 residues. The sequence was obtained from a middle-aged person with breast cancer. Specimen: blood. The chain is built from TRBV30 and TRBJ2-7; possible D gene TRBD2, 6 bases. The CDR3 loop is CAWSLPPGAYEQYF. The DNA of the CDR3 is TGTGCCTGGAGTTTACCCCCGGGGGCCTACGAGCAGTACTTC.